This TCR beta chain is drawn from a study of patients and donors after allogeneic stem cell transplantation. CDR3 length: 14 residues. Germline assignment: CDR1 MGHRA and CDR2 YSYEKL. Using its own MiXCR run on the RT-PCR reads, TCRdb lists one record per CDR3 protein. The profile shows over 150,000 distinct CDR3 sequences, approximately 30% of them singletons. About this clonotype: A read error may produce the germline difference seen at one junction end.

This receptor was obtained from a human donor who was either an allogeneic HSCT recipient or a stem cell or donor lymphocyte infusion donor (not recorded which). It is not recorded whose cells these are; they may come from a transplant donor. Sequencing used blood, either unsorted or a sorted T cell fraction (not recorded which). The J gene is TRBJ1-1, the V gene TRBV4-1; D perhaps matches TRBD1 (5 bases). The CDR3 nucleotides read TGCACCAGCAGCCAAGGTGCGAGGGGCACTGAAGCTTTCTTT. Amino acids: CTSSQGARGTEAFF.